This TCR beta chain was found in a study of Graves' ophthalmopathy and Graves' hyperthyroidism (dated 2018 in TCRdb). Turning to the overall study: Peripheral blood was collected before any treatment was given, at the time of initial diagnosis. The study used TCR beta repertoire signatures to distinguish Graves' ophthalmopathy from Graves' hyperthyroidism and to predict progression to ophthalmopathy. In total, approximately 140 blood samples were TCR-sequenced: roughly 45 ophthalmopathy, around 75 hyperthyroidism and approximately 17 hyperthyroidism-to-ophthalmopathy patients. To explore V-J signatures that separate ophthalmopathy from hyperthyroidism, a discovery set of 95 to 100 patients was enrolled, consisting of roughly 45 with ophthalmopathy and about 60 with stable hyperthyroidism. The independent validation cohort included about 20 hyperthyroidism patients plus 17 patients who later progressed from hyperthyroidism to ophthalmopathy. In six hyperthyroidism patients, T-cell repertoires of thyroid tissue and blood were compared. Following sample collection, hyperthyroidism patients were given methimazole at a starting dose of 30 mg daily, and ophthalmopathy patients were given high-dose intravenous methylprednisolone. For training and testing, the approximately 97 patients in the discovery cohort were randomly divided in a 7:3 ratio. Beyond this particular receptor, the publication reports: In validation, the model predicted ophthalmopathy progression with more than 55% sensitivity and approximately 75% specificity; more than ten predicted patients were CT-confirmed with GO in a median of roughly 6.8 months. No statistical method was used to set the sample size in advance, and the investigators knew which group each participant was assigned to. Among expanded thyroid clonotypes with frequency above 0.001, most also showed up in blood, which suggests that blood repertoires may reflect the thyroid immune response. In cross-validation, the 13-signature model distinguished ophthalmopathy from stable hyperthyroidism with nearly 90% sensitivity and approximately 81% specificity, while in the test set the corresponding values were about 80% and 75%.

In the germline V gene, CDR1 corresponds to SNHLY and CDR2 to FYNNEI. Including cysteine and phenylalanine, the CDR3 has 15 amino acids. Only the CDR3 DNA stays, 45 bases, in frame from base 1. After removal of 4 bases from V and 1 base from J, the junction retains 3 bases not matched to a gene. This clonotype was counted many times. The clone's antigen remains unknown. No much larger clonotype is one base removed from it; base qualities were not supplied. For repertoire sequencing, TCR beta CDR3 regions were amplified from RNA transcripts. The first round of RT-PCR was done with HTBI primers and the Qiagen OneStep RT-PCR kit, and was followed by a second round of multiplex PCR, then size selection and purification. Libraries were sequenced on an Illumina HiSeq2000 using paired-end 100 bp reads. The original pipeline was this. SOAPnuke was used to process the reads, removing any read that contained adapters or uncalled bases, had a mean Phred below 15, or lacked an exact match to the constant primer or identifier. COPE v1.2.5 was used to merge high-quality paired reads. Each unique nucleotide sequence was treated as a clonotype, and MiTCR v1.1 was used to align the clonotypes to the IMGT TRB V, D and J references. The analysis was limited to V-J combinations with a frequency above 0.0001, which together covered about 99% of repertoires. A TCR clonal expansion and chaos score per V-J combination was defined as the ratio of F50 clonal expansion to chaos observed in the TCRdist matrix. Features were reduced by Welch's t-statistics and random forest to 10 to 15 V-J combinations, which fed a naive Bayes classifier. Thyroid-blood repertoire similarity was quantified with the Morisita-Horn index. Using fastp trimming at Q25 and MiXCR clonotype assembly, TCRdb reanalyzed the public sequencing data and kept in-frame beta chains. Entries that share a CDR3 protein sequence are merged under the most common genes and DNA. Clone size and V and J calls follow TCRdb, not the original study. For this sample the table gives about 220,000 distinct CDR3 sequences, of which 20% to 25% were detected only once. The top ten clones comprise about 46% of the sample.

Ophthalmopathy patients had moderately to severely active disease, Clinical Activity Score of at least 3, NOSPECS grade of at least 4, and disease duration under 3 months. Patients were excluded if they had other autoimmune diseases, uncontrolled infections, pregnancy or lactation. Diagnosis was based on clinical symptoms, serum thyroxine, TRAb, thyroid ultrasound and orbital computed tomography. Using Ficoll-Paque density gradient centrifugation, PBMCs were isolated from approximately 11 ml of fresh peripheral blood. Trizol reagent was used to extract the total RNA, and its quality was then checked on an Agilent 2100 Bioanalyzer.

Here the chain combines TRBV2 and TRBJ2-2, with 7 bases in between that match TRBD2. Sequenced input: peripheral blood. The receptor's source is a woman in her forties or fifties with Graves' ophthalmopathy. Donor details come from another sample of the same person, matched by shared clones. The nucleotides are TGTGCCAGCAGTGTGCGGGAGAGGAACACCGGGGAGCTGTTTTTT. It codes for CASSVRERNTGELFF. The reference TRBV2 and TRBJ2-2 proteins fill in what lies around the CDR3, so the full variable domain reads EPEVTQTPSHQVTQMGQEVILRCVPISNHLYFYWYRQILGQKVEFLVSFYNNEISEKSEIFDDQFSVERPDGSNFTLKIRSTKLEDSAMYFCASSVRERNTGELFFGEGSRLTVL.